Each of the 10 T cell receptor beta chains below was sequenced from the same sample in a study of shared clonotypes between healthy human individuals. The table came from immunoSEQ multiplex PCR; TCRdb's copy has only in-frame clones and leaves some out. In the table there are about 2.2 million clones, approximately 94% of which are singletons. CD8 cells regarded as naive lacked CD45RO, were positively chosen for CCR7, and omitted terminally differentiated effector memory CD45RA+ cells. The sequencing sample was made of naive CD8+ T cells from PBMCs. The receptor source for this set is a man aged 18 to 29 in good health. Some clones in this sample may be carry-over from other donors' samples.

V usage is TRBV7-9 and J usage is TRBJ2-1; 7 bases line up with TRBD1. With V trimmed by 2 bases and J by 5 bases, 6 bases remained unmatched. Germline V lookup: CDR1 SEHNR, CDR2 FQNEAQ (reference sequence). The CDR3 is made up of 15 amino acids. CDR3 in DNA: TGTGCCAGCAGCTTACCCATTGGACAGGACAATGAGCAGTTCTTC. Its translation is CASSLPIGQDNEQFF.

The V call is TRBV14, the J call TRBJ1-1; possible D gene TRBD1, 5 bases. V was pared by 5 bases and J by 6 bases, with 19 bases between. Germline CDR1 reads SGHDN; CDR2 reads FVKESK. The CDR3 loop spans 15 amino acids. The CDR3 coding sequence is TGTGCCAGCAGCGAAACGACCGCAGGGTATGCTGAAGCTTTCTTT. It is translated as CASSETTAGYAEAFF. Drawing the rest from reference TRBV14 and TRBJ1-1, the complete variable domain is EAGVTQFPSHSVIEKGQTVTLRCDPISGHDNLYWYRRVMGKEIKFLLHFVKESKQDESGMPNNRFLAERTGGTYSTLKVQPAELEDSGVYFCASSETTAGYAEAFFGQGTRLTVV.

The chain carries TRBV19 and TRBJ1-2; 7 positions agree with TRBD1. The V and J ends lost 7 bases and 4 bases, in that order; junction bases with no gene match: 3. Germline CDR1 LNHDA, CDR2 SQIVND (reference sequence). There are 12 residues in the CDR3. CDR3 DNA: TGTGCCAGTACCAGGGGGATCTATGGCTACACCTTC. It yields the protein CASTRGIYGYTF.

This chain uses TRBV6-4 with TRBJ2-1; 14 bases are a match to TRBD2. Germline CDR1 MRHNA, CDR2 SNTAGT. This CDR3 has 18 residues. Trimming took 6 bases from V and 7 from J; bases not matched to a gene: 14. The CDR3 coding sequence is TGTGCCAGCAGGGGGACTAGCGGGAGTACTGGTTCGGGGAATGAGCAGTTCTTC. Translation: CASRGTSGSTGSGNEQFF.

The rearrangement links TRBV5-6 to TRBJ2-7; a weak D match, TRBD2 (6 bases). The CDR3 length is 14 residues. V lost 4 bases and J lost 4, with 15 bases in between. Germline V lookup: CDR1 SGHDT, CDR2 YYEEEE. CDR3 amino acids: CASSPGGLAYEQYF. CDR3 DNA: TGTGCCAGCAGCCCGGGTGGGCTAGCGTACGAGCAGTACTTC.

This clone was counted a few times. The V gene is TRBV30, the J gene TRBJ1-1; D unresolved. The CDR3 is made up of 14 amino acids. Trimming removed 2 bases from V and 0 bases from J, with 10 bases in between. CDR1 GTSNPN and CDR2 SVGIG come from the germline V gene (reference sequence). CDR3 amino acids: CAWSRAVLNTEAFF. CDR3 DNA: TGTGCCTGGAGTAGGGCGGTACTGAACACTGAAGCTTTCTTT. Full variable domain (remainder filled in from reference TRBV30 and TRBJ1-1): SQTIHQWPATLVQPVGSPLSLECTVEGTSNPNLYWYRQAAGRGLQLLFYSVGIGQISSEVPQNLSASRPQDRQFILSSKKLLLSDSGFYLCAWSRAVLNTEAFFGQGTRLTVV.

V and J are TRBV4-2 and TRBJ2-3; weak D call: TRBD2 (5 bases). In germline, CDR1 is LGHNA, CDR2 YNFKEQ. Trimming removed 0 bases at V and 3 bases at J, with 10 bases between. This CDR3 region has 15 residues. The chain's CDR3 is CASSQDLRGTDTQYF. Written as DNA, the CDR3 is TGTGCCAGCAGCCAAGACTTACGGGGAACAGATACGCAGTATTTT.

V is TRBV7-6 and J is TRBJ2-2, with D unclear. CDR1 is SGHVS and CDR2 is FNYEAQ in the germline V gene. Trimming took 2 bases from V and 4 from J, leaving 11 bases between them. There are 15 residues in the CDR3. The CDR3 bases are TGTGCCAGCAGCTTATCGGGCCAGATCACCGGGGAGCTGTTTTTT. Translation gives CASSLSGQITGELFF.

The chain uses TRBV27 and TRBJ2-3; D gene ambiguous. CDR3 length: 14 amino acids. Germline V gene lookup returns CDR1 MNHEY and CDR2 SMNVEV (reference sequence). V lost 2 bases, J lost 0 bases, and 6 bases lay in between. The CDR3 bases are TGTGCCAGCAGTTTAGAGCCCAGCACAGATACGCAGTATTTT. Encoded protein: CASSLEPSTDTQYF.

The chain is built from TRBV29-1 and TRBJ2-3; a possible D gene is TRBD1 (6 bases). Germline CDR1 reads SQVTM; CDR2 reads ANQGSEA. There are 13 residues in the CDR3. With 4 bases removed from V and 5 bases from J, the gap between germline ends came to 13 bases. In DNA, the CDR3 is TGCAGCGTTGCTTGGCAGGGACAAGATACGCAGTATTTT. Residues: CSVAWQGQDTQYF.